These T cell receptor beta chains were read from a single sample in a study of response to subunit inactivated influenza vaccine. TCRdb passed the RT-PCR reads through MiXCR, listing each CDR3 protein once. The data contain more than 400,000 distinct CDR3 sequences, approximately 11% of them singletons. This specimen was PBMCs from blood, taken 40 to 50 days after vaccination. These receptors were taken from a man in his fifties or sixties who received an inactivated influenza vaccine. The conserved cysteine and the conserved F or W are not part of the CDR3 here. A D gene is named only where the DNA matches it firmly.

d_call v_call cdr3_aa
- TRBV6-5 ASSLFYGVPDSYNEQF
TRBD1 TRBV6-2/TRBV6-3 ASSYSTGQASTDTQY
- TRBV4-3 ASSQELASDNEQF
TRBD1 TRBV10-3 AISESRPDRGPYEQY
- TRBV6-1 VGAREANTGELF
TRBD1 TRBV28 ASSLDRDRNTGELF
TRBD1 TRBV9 ASRGTGTGNTIY
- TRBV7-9 ASSSKGHTSLADTQY
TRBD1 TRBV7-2 ASSQPTGGGGTQY
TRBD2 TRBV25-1 ASSLWRGEQETQY
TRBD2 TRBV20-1 SARVLAGGSPSTDTQY
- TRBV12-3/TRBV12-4 ASSGVYTGELF
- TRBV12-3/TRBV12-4 ASSFKYEQF
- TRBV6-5 ASRTETDTQY
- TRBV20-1 SASNREVGNTIY
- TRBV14 ASSQDRGKQETQY
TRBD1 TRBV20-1 SARDERPGGPYNEQF
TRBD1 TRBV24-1 ATSDPGQGISHNYNEQF
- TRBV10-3 AISAGTASYEQY
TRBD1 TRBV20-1 SATPVTGTSTEAF
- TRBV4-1 ASSQGLGRSLSGNTIY
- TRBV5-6 ASSWGTRAYEQY
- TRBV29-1 SVEDGRTFGNTIY
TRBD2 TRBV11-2 ASSLGASGGVSTDTQY
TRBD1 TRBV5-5 ASSRFEGGGRTEAF
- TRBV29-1 SVFQGTSYEQY
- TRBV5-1 ASSLRQNSYNEQF
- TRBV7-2 ASRLGRGGYEQY
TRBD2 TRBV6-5 ASSSSSGSSYEQY